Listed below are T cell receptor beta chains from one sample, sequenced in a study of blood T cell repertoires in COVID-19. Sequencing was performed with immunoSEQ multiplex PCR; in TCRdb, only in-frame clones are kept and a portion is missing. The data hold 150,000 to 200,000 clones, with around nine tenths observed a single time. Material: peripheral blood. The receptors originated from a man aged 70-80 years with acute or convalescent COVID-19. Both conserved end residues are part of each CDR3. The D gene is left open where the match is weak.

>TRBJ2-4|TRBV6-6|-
CASSQNLNIQYF
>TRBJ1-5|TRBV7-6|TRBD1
CASSLEAGTGRIDQPQHF
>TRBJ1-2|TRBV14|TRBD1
CASSQDRGQSGYTF
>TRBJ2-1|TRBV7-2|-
CASSSQGRYNEQFF
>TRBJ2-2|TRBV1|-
CTSSRGLARNTGELFF
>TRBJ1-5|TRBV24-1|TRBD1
CATGRGPNQPQHF
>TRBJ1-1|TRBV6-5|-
CASSYQGMNTEAFF
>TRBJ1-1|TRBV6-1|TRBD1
CASSEGQGNTEAFF
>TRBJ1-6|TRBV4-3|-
CASSQEEGTAYNSPLHF
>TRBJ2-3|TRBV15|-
CATSKAFGGRDTQYF
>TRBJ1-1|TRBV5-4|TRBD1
CASSSSTGGQTEAFF
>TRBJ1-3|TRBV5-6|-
CASSWTANSGNTIYF
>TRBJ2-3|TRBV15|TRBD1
CATSRTGVRDTQYF
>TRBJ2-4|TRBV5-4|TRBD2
CASSLVLAGGIQYF
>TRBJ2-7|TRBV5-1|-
CASSLGQGRAYEQYF
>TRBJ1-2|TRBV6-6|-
CVTNTSPAGGYTF
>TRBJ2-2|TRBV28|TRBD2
CASSLGSGRAKVGELFF
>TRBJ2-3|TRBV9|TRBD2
CASGRRGGAPDTQYF
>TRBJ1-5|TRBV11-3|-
CASSFGTLRKQPQHF
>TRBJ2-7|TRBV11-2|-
CASSPPNSYEQYF
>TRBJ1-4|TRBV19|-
CASNGLATNEKLFF
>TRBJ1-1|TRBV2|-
CAGCTGLNTEAFF
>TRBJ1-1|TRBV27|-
CASSTAGLTEAFF
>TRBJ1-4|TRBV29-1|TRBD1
CSVMDRGGEKLFF
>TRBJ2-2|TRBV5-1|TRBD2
CASSLEASGTGELFF
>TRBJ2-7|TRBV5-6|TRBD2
CASSLTSGNYEQYF
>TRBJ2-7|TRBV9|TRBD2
CASSPGDYYEQYF
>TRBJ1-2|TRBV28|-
CASSEGHNYGYTF